The 21 T cell receptor beta chains listed next were all sequenced from one sample in a study of blood T cell repertoires in COVID-19 (dated by TCRdb to 2019 to 2021). Library preparation employed the immunoSEQ multiplex PCR assay. As stored in TCRdb, this immuneACCESS dataset retains in-frame rearrangements with V and J assigned. A fraction of the clones does not appear; measured against another copy, unresolved V genes explain less than half of the discrepancy, and the remainder lacks a known reason. The sample table lists about 100,000 clones, about 88% of them with a count of one. Together, the top ten hold roughly 7.3% of the sample. The sequencing sample was made of peripheral blood. Source of these receptors: a man aged 25-45 years in a cohort sampled during active COVID-19.

This clone was seen once. This chain connects TRBV29-1 to TRBJ1-1; tentative D call: TRBD1 (6 bases). V was clipped by 5 bases and J by 2 bases, with 12 bases between them. In germline, CDR1 is SQVTM, CDR2 ANQGSEA. This CDR3 contains 13 residues. The CDR3 sequence is CSVPPGTNTEAFF. The CDR3 DNA sequence: TGCAGCGTTCCCCCGGGGACAAACACTGAAGCTTTCTTT.

This rearrangement joins TRBV9 to TRBJ2-3, with D possibly being TRBD2 (5 bases). V lost 0 bases and J lost 2, with 16 bases in between. Germline V gene sequence: CDR1 SGDLS, CDR2 YYNGEE. The CDR3 runs to 17 residues. The CDR3 bases are TGTGCCAGCAGCGTAGAGTCGGGAACTCTAAACACAGATACGCAGTATTTT. This translates into CASSVESGTLNTDTQYF.

This chain connects TRBV2 to TRBJ2-5; a weak D match, TRBD2 (7 bases). The CDR3 length is 14 residues. The germline V and J ends were trimmed by 2 bases and 5 bases, with 12 bases remaining between them. CDR1 is SNHLY and CDR2 is FYNNEI in the germline V gene. The CDR3 region is CASSEHREGETQYF. For the CDR3, the DNA is TGTGCCAGCAGTGAACACAGGGAGGGGGAGACCCAGTACTTC.

In nucleotides, the CDR3 is TGCAGCGTCCAATACAGGGCTACTGAAGCTTTCTTT. It yields the protein CSVQYRATEAFF. The chain uses TRBV29-1 and TRBJ1-1, with D possibly TRBD1 on 6 matching bases. V shed 6 bases and J shed 5 bases, with 13 bases lying between them. From germline, CDR1 is SQVTM and CDR2 ANQGSEA. The CDR3 has 12 residues. The entire variable domain, with the rest obtained from reference TRBV29-1 and TRBJ1-1, is as follows: SAVISQKPSRDICQRGTSLTIQCQVDSQVTMMFWYRQQPGQSLTLIATANQGSEATYESGFVIDKFPISRPNLTFSTLTVSNMSPEDSSIYLCSVQYRATEAFFGQGTRLTVV.

The chain employs TRBV30 and TRBJ1-4, with 7 bases fitting TRBD1. The J segment lost 5 bases and the V segment lost 2 bases, leaving 11 bases of the junction unmatched. The CDR3 has 16 amino acids. Germline CDR1 GTSNPN, CDR2 SVGIG (reference sequence). CDR3 loop: CAWSLIPGQQNEKLFF. The CDR3 DNA is TGTGCCTGGAGTCTTATCCCGGGACAGCAAAATGAAAAACTGTTTTTT.

The chain uses TRBV5-4 and TRBJ1-4, with 8 bases identical to TRBD1. The CDR3 covers 13 residues. The V segment lost 4 bases and the J segment 7 bases; nucleotides outside the gene matches: 3. Germline lookup yields CDR1 SGHNT and CDR2 YYREEE (reference sequence). CDR3 protein: CASSQDRAEKLFF. CDR3 coding DNA: TGTGCCAGCAGCCAGGACAGGGCTGAAAAACTGTTTTTT.

The J gene is TRBJ2-5, the V gene TRBV7-9; D unresolved. Germline V gene lookup returns CDR1 SEHNR and CDR2 FQNEAQ (reference sequence). V lost 6 bases, J lost 2 bases, and 10 bases lay in between. This CDR3 region has 13 residues. This CDR3 is CASRARGQETQYF. In DNA, the CDR3 is TGTGCCAGCAGAGCTAGAGGACAAGAGACCCAGTACTTC. Filled out from reference TRBV7-9 and TRBJ2-5, the complete variable domain reads DTGVSQNPRHKITKRGQNVTFRCDPISEHNRLYWYRQTLGQGPEFLTYFQNEAQLEKSRLLSDRFSAERPKGSFSTLEIQRTEQGDSAMYLCASRARGQETQYFGPGTRLLVL.

V usage is TRBV7-2 and J usage is TRBJ2-7; unclear D gene. The germline gives CDR1 SGHTA, CDR2 FQGNSA. The CDR3 is 11 amino acids. V lost 5 bases and J lost 3, with 5 bases in between. The CDR3 sequence: CASSRSYEQYF. The CDR3 DNA sequence: TGTGCCAGCAGCCGCAGCTACGAGCAGTACTTC.

This chain joins TRBV10-3 and TRBJ1-6; D may be TRBD1 (6 bases). Per the germline V gene, CDR1 is ENHRY and CDR2 is SYGVKD. The CDR3 is 15 residues long. V lost 0 bases to trimming and J lost 7 bases, with 10 bases between them. CDR3 bases: TGTGCCATCAGTGAGTCGGGAGGGGGAAATTCACCCCTCCACTTT. This gives the protein CAISESGGGNSPLHF.

This clone was observed a handful of times. The V call is TRBV5-1, the J call TRBJ1-2; a possible D gene is TRBD1 (5 bases). V lost 0 bases, J lost 2 bases, and 11 bases lay in between. The CDR3 extends over 15 amino acids. The germline CDR1 and CDR2 sequences are SGHRS and YFSETQ. The CDR3 bases are TGCGCCAGCAGCTTGGCGCAGGGCCAGAACTATGGCTACACCTTC. Protein product: CASSLAQGQNYGYTF.

This clone was seen only once. V and J are TRBV7-2 and TRBJ1-2; 7 bases are a match to TRBD1. Germline CDR1 reads SGHTA; CDR2 reads FQGNSA. V lost 5 bases to trimming and J lost 4 bases; unmatched junction nucleotides: 7. The CDR3 has 14 residues. Here the CDR3 DNA reads TGTGCCAGCAGCGCTACCGGGACAGTCTATGGCTACACCTTC. As protein: CASSATGTVYGYTF.

V gene TRBV12-3 or TRBV12-4 combines with J gene TRBJ2-2; D unclear. V gave up 8 bases and J gave up 6 bases, with 10 bases separating them. This CDR3 has 12 amino acids. The CDR3: CASGSFAGELFF. The DNA of the CDR3 is TGTGCCAGCGGTAGTTTCGCCGGGGAGCTGTTTTTT.

The rearrangement links TRBV5-1 to TRBJ2-3; D possibly corresponds to TRBD2 (5 bases). Germline CDR1 reads SGHRS; CDR2 reads YFSETQ. The CDR3 is 16 amino acids. Trimming left V 1 base short and J 2 bases short, with 14 bases between. The CDR3 here is CASSLMAGLATDTQYF. The CDR3 nucleotides are TGCGCCAGCAGCTTGATGGCGGGTCTCGCCACAGATACGCAGTATTTT.

The J gene is TRBJ2-2, the V gene TRBV7-9; 7 positions match TRBD1. Per the germline V gene, CDR1 is SEHNR and CDR2 is FQNEAQ (reference sequence). V lost 1 base, J lost 1 base, and 3 bases stayed unmatched. This CDR3 has 16 residues. CDR3 nucleotide sequence: TGTGCCAGCAGCTTAGGGACAGGCATGAACACCGGGGAGCTGTTTTTT. This codes for CASSLGTGMNTGELFF.

In its sample, this clone was seen once. The chain combines TRBV6-5 with TRBJ1-1; D is unresolved. CDR1 and CDR2 (germline): MNHEY, SVGAGI. V was pared by 4 bases and J by 8 bases, with 11 bases between. The CDR3 runs to 12 residues. CDR3 in amino acids: CASSSTGWEAFF. CDR3 DNA: TGTGCCAGCAGTTCCACGGGTTGGGAAGCTTTCTTT.

V is TRBV21-1 and J is TRBJ1-1; the table's D call TRBD1 went unverified against the DNA. TRBV21-1 is shown as a pseudogene. The CDR3 sequence is 15 residues long. For the CDR3, the DNA is TGTGCCAGCAGCAGACAGGGGGAGGGTGACACTGAAGCTTTCTTT. It codes for CASSRQGEGDTEAFF.

The rearrangement links TRBV10-2 to TRBJ1-4; possibly TRBD1 for D (6 bases). Germline loops: CDR1 WSHSY, CDR2 SAAADI. The V end was cut by 10 bases, the J end by 6 bases, with 18 bases between. The CDR3 has 14 residues. The CDR3, as DNA: TGCGCCACCAAAACGGGACATCCGGATGAAAAACTGTTTTTT. Protein sequence: CATKTGHPDEKLFF.

About this clone itself: Other DNA sequences in this specimen translate into the identical CDR3. In DNA, the CDR3 is TGTGCCTGGAGTGTACGGAGGAACACTGAAGCTTTCTTT. This encodes CAWSVRRNTEAFF. V and J are TRBV30 and TRBJ1-1; D not resolved. This CDR3 comprises 13 residues. Germline V CDR1 and CDR2: GTSNPN, SVGIG (reference sequence). Trimming took off 0 bases at V and 1 base at J, with 6 bases between the two ends.

The genes are TRBV5-6 and TRBJ2-1, with a possible D match to TRBD2 (6 bases). Germline CDR1 SGHDT, CDR2 YYEEEE. This CDR3 has 16 residues. The V end lost 5 bases, the J end lost 0 bases, and 15 bases lay between the germline ends. The CDR3 DNA reads TGTGCCAGCAGTCGCGGAGGGCGGGCCTCCTACAATGAGCAGTTCTTC. Its protein is CASSRGGRASYNEQFF.

This clone was seen a few times. The chain couples TRBV7-9 to TRBJ1-3; possibly TRBD1 for D (6 bases). V lost 4 bases to trimming and J lost 0 bases, with 10 bases between them. Germline loops: CDR1 SEHNR, CDR2 FQNEAQ (reference sequence). CDR3 length: 15 amino acids. This chain's CDR3 is CASSSHRVSGNTIYF. The CDR3 DNA sequence: TGTGCCAGCAGCTCACACAGGGTCTCTGGAAACACCATATATTTT.

This clone came up once. The junction differs from germline at one of its ends, possibly a read error. V is TRBV7-9 and J is TRBJ2-7, with TRBD2 as a possible D gene (6 bases). Germline CDR1 and CDR2: SEHNR and FQNEAQ (reference sequence). The CDR3 is made up of 8 amino acids. The CDR3 nucleotides read TGTGCCAGCAGCGGGGGAGGTTTC. Protein: CASSGGGF.